The 10 T cell receptor beta chains listed next were all sequenced from one sample in a study of CD8 T cells in Susac syndrome. RNA was extracted with the RNeasy kit, and a quantity of 0.5 to 1 ug was reverse transcribed using random hexamers. TCRdb independently ran MiXCR on the immunoSEQ multiplex PCR reads; one entry per CDR3 protein. Of roughly 130,000 distinct CDR3 sequences listed, approximately 95% were seen once; the top ten hold around 0.12%. The specimen was CD4+ T cells from PBMCs. The receptors derive from a human donor with multiple sclerosis.

The chain is built from TRBV19 and TRBJ2-7; tentative D call: TRBD2 (6 bases). This CDR3 comprises 14 residues. V was clipped by 3 bases and J by 2 bases, with 11 bases between them. From germline, CDR1 is LNHDA and CDR2 SQIVND (reference sequence). The CDR3 reads CASSIRGTTYEQYF. The DNA for the CDR3 is TGTGCCAGTAGTATTCGCGGGACCACCTACGAGCAGTACTTC.

The V call is TRBV20-1, the J call TRBJ2-1; 12 bases fit TRBD2. The CDR3 length is 14 residues. CDR1 is DFQATT and CDR2 is SNEGSKA in the germline V gene (reference sequence). The J segment lost 5 bases and the V segment lost 5 bases, leaving 4 bases of the junction unmatched. Here the CDR3 DNA reads TGCAGTGCTCCTTGGACTAGCGGGAACAATGAGCAGTTCTTC. This gives the protein CSAPWTSGNNEQFF.

The chain is built from TRBV10-3 and TRBJ2-5, with D hard to call. The CDR3 loop spans 13 amino acids. The germline CDR1 and CDR2 sequences are ENHRY and SYGVKD. V lost 2 bases and J lost 3, with 7 bases in between. The CDR3 protein is CAISEVSEETQYF. CDR3 DNA: TGTGCCATCAGTGAGGTCAGCGAAGAGACCCAGTACTTC.

V is TRBV5-4 and J is TRBJ2-2; 10 nucleotides match TRBD2. From germline, CDR1 is SGHNT and CDR2 YYREEE (reference sequence). With V trimmed by 4 bases and J by 5 bases, 5 bases remained unmatched. CDR3 length equals 15 residues. The CDR3 protein is CASSLSGGPTGELFF. CDR3 coding DNA: TGTGCCAGCAGCCTTAGCGGGGGGCCTACCGGGGAGCTGTTTTTT.

The V and J genes are TRBV6-2 or TRBV6-3 and TRBJ1-2, with TRBD1 as a possible D gene (5 bases). The CDR3 is 13 amino acids. Germline CDR1 reads MNHEY; CDR2 reads SVGEGT. Trimming removed 4 bases at V and 10 bases at J, with 16 bases between. CDR3 in amino acids: CASSSNQGSYYTF. CDR3 sequence (DNA): TGTGCCAGCAGTTCGAACCAGGGCAGCTACTACACCTTC.

The rearrangement links TRBV7-9 to TRBJ2-1; D is unresolved. The germline V gene has CDR1 SEHNR and CDR2 FQNEAQ (reference sequence). Deletions cut 2 bases from V and 6 bases from J, with 2 bases between. CDR3 length: 11 amino acids. The CDR3 region is CASSLSNEQFF. DNA of the CDR3: TGTGCCAGCAGCTTATCCAATGAGCAGTTCTTC.

V is TRBV29-1 and J is TRBJ1-5; weak D call: TRBD1 (5 bases). This CDR3 contains 15 residues. Trimming shortened V by 5 bases and J by 3 bases, and 17 bases separated the two germline ends. Looked up from germline, CDR1 is SQVTM and CDR2 is ANQGSEA. CDR3 loop: CSVIEGPSVNQPQHF. The CDR3 DNA follows: TGCAGCGTTATCGAGGGGCCCTCCGTCAATCAGCCCCAGCATTTT. Full variable domain (remainder filled in from reference TRBV29-1 and TRBJ1-5): SAVISQKPSRDICQRGTSLTIQCQVDSQVTMMFWYRQQPGQSLTLIATANQGSEATYESGFVIDKFPISRPNLTFSTLTVSNMSPEDSSIYLCSVIEGPSVNQPQHFGDGTRLSIL.

V is TRBV5-4 and J is TRBJ2-4, with D uncertain. This CDR3 has 14 residues. Germline V gene lookup returns CDR1 SGHNT and CDR2 YYREEE (reference sequence). V was clipped by 0 bases and J by 5 bases, with 9 bases between them. The CDR3 is CASSLAHVENIQYF. The CDR3 DNA reads TGTGCCAGCAGCTTGGCTCACGTGGAAAACATTCAGTACTTC.

This clonotype showed up just once. The chain carries TRBV15 and TRBJ1-2; TRBD1 matches 7 bases. The V and J ends lost 1 base and 4 bases, in that order; junction bases with no gene match: 3. The CDR3 has 14 residues. Germline V gene data show CDR1 as LNHNV and CDR2 as YYDKDF (reference sequence). This chain's CDR3 is CATSRVGGGYGYTF. The CDR3 bases are TGTGCCACCAGCAGAGTAGGGGGCGGCTATGGCTACACCTTC.

J is TRBJ2-5 and V is TRBV4-2, with unresolved D. V dropped 4 bases and J dropped 1 base, with 16 bases sitting between them. Germline CDR1 LGHNA, CDR2 YNFKEQ. The CDR3 consists of 16 residues. The CDR3 loop reads CASSRSIPMTQETQYF. In DNA, the CDR3 is TGTGCCAGCAGCCGGAGCATCCCTATGACCCAAGAGACCCAGTACTTC.